The clone carrying this T cell receptor beta chain showed up just a few times. The antigen is undetermined. V lost 0 bases, J lost 2 bases, and 9 bases lay in between. Germline V lookup: CDR1 SEHNR, CDR2 FQNEAQ (reference sequence). This CDR3 is built from 15 residues. The sample comes from a study of radiotherapy plus CTLA-4 blockade in lung cancer. Alongside CTLA-4 blockade with ipilimumab, patients with chemo-refractory metastatic non-small-cell lung cancer received focal radiation. Study-level points and caveats: There was expansion of tumor-derived TCR clones in blood after radiotherapy plus ipilimumab. Strongest reported response predictors: early blood clone changes and post-radiation interferon-beta.

Some clones are missing from TCRdb's copy, which holds only in-frame ones; the method was immunoSEQ multiplex PCR. The sample records about 90,000 clones, 72% being singletons. This specimen consisted of peripheral blood, obtained from a patient treated with radiotherapy plus ipilimumab. This clonotype was obtained from a human donor with non-small cell lung cancer that progressed on radiotherapy plus ipilimumab. The V gene is TRBV7-9, the J gene TRBJ2-3; weak D call: TRBD2 (5 bases). The DNA for the CDR3 is TGTGCCAGCAGCTTAGCCCTCGACTACACAGATACGCAGTATTTT. Its protein product is CASSLALDYTDTQYF.